This section outlines one TCR beta chain sequence together with its context. TCRdb's copy holds only in-frame clones and misses some; the assay was immunoSEQ multiplex PCR. Among some 460,000 clones listed, around nine tenths were seen once. Germline V lookup: CDR1 KGHSH, CDR2 LQKENI. The CDR3 covers 14 residues. Trimming removed 3 bases at V and 8 bases at J, with 13 bases between. The data were taken from a study of blood T cell repertoires in COVID-19. V gene TRBV18 combines with J gene TRBJ1-4; no clear D gene. The receptor was derived from a woman under 30 with acute COVID-19. The sample consisted of PBMCs or T cells enriched from blood (not recorded which). CDR3 residues: CASSPSGVGEKLFF. CDR3 nucleotide sequence: TGTGCCAGCTCACCCTCCGGGGTTGGCGAAAAACTGTTTTTT.